One and the same sample provided the 21 T cell receptor beta chains below, sequenced in a study of control samples from healthy donors and cancer patients. The protocol was immunoSEQ multiplex PCR, while the TCRdb copy is restricted to in-frame clones and leaves out a portion. The top ten clones hold 3.6% of a sample with roughly 130,000 clones, around 96% of them seen once. The sample consisted of blood. These receptors came from a man aged 30 to 45 in good health.

The genes are TRBV27 and TRBJ1-3; no definite D call. Germline CDR1 MNHEY, CDR2 SMNVEV (reference sequence). This CDR3 region has 14 residues. Trimming cost V 8 bases and J 3 bases, with 14 bases left between them. The CDR3 loop is CASAPAGSGNTIYF. The CDR3, as DNA: TGTGCCAGCGCCCCAGCCGGGAGTGGAAACACCATATATTTT.

The genes are TRBV5-1 and TRBJ2-2, with no clear D. The CDR3 extends over 16 amino acids. Germline V gives CDR1 SGHRS, CDR2 YFSETQ. The V gene lost 3 bases and the J gene lost 0 bases, with 12 bases spanning the gap. The CDR3 coding sequence is TGCGCCAGCAGCTGGGTCTTCCCATCGAACACCGGGGAGCTGTTTTTT. Protein: CASSWVFPSNTGELFF. The full variable domain, rest sourced from reference TRBV5-1 and TRBJ2-2, is KAGVTQTPRYLIKTRGQQVTLSCSPISGHRSVSWYQQTPGQGLQFLFEYFSETQRNKGNFPGRFSGRQFSNSRSEMNVSTLELGDSALYLCASSWVFPSNTGELFFGEGSRLTVL.

The chain has TRBV4-1 and TRBJ2-3, with 7 positions matching TRBD2. The germline CDR1 and CDR2 sequences are MGHRA and YSYEKL. V lost 6 bases and J lost 1; bases outside the gene matches: 1. CDR3 size: 13 residues. The CDR3 is CASSGGGTDTQYF. CDR3 bases: TGCGCCAGCAGTGGGGGGGGCACAGATACGCAGTATTTT.

The genes are TRBV25-1 and TRBJ2-5; the match to TRBD2 covers 9 bases. The trim removed 2 bases at V and 7 bases at J, leaving 8 bases unmatched. The CDR3 is 15 amino acids. Germline V gives CDR1 MGHDK, CDR2 SYGVNS. The CDR3 DNA is TGTGCCAGCAGTGAACCGGGACTAGCCCTCGGGACCCAGTACTTC. This gives the protein CASSEPGLALGTQYF.

The chain joins TRBV30 to TRBJ1-5; D gene ambiguous. Trimming took off 1 base at V and 6 bases at J, with 10 bases between the two ends. This CDR3 comprises 13 residues. Germline V lookup: CDR1 GTSNPN, CDR2 SVGIG (reference sequence). The DNA of the CDR3 is TGTGCCTGGAGTGAACCCTATGGTCAGCCCCAGCATTTT. Translation gives CAWSEPYGQPQHF.

This chain links TRBV5-1 with TRBJ1-1; D remains unclear. The V end lost 2 bases, the J end lost 1 base, and 6 bases lay between the germline ends. The CDR3 consists of 13 residues. CDR1 SGHRS and CDR2 YFSETQ come from the germline V gene. CDR3 protein: CASSLQPNTEAFF. CDR3 sequence (DNA): TGCGCCAGCAGCTTACAGCCGAACACTGAAGCTTTCTTT.

This chain uses TRBV27 with TRBJ2-7; 10 nucleotides align to TRBD1. The CDR3 consists of 14 residues. Germline CDR1 and CDR2: MNHEY and SMNVEV (reference sequence). The ends lost 5 bases at V and 3 bases at J; junction bases unmatched: 4. The DNA for the CDR3 is TGTGCCAGCAGTCCCGGGACAGGGGTCTACGAGCAGTACTTC. It codes for CASSPGTGVYEQYF.

The CDR3 here is CASLTGSYEQYF. The CDR3 bases are TGTGCCAGCCTGACAGGGTCGTACGAGCAGTACTTC. This chain connects TRBV2 to TRBJ2-7; 7 bases line up with TRBD1. Germline V gene sequence: CDR1 SNHLY, CDR2 FYNNEI. The V and J ends lost 8 bases and 4 bases, in that order; junction bases with no gene match: 5. The CDR3 is made up of 12 amino acids.

The chain combines TRBV7-9 with TRBJ2-2; weak D call: TRBD1 (6 bases). CDR1 SEHNR and CDR2 FQNEAQ come from the germline V gene (reference sequence). This CDR3 region has 17 residues. V was shortened by 3 bases and J by 2 bases, with 16 bases between the two germline ends. The CDR3 spells CASSLRRGGLNTGELFF. The DNA for the CDR3 is TGTGCCAGCAGCTTGCGGCGAGGGGGATTAAACACCGGGGAGCTGTTTTTT. The full variable domain, with the rest looked up from reference TRBV7-9 and TRBJ2-2, is DTGVSQNPRHKITKRGQNVTFRCDPISEHNRLYWYRQTLGQGPEFLTYFQNEAQLEKSRLLSDRFSAERPKGSFSTLEIQRTEQGDSAMYLCASSLRRGGLNTGELFFGEGSRLTVL.

The chain employs TRBV27 and TRBJ2-7, with D possibly being TRBD2 (5 bases). Germline V gene lookup returns CDR1 MNHEY and CDR2 SMNVEV (reference sequence). The CDR3 sequence is 13 residues long. V was pared by 0 bases and J by 5 bases, with 8 bases between. The CDR3 loop is CASSLSAGNEQYF. CDR3 sequence (DNA): TGTGCCAGCAGTTTATCAGCCGGGAACGAGCAGTACTTC.

This chain connects TRBV7-2 to TRBJ2-1; D call uncertain. The CDR3 is made up of 11 amino acids. V was clipped by 1 base and J by 10 bases, with 5 bases between them. CDR1 and CDR2 from the germline V gene are SGHTA and FQGNSA. The CDR3 DNA is TGTGCCAGCAGCTTAGGGCAGGAGCAGTTCTTC. Encoded protein: CASSLGQEQFF.

The chain couples TRBV18 to TRBJ2-7; no clear D. The CDR3 is 16 residues long. The V end was cut by 5 bases, the J end by 4 bases, with 21 bases between. CDR1 is KGHSH, CDR2 LQKENI, per germline. CDR3 DNA sequence: TGTGCCAGCTCAACCAGGCTTAACCCCGGTGGATACGAGCAGTACTTC. This codes for CASSTRLNPGGYEQYF.

This clone has just one count. The V gene is TRBV7-9, the J gene TRBJ2-3, with D perhaps TRBD1 (6 bases). Germline V gene sequence: CDR1 SEHNR, CDR2 FQNEAQ (reference sequence). The CDR3 sequence is 14 residues long. V was trimmed by 5 bases and J by 2 bases, leaving 11 bases between them. The CDR3 nucleotides read TGTGCCAGCAGCCCCTGGGACACCACAGATACGCAGTATTTT. This encodes CASSPWDTTDTQYF.

The chain carries TRBV30 and TRBJ1-2, with no clear D. V lost 5 bases to trimming and J lost 3 bases, with 7 bases between them. From germline, CDR1 is GTSNPN and CDR2 SVGIG (reference sequence). The CDR3 is 11 amino acids. In DNA, the CDR3 is TGTGCCTGGCACGGGCACTATGGCTACACCTTC. It is translated as CAWHGHYGYTF.

The CDR3 here is CASSPRILAGGKTSTDTQYF. The CDR3 nucleotides read TGCGCCAGCAGCCCCCGGATCCTAGCGGGGGGGAAGACTAGCACAGATACGCAGTATTTT. This chain uses TRBV4-1 with TRBJ2-3; 12 nucleotides line up with TRBD2. CDR1 and CDR2 from the germline V gene are MGHRA and YSYEKL. This CDR3 is built from 20 residues. The V and J ends lost 4 bases and 0 bases, in that order; junction bases with no gene match: 14.

This chain joins TRBV7-2 and TRBJ2-2, with D unresolved. CDR1 SGHTA and CDR2 FQGNSA come from the germline V gene. This CDR3 comprises 14 residues. Trimming shortened V by 1 base and J by 5 bases, and 8 bases separated the two germline ends. The CDR3 sequence is CASSLGGRTGELFF. The CDR3 DNA reads as TGTGCCAGCAGCTTAGGGGGTAGGACCGGGGAGCTGTTTTTT.

The chain joins TRBV5-5 to TRBJ2-2; D is unresolved. V lost 0 bases, J lost 3 bases, and 9 bases lay in between. The CDR3 has 15 residues. Per the germline V gene, CDR1 is SGHKS and CDR2 is YYEKEE (reference sequence). CDR3 in DNA: TGTGCCAGCAGCTTGGGCCTTGCGCACACCGGGGAGCTGTTTTTT. Translation gives CASSLGLAHTGELFF. Together with reference TRBV5-5 and TRBJ2-2, the CDR3 gives the full variable domain: DAGVTQSPTHLIKTRGQQVTLRCSPISGHKSVSWYQQVLGQGPQFIFQYYEKEERGRGNFPDRFSARQFPNYSSELNVNALLLGDSALYLCASSLGLAHTGELFFGEGSRLTVL.

The rearrangement links TRBV28 to TRBJ2-7, with TRBD2 identical over 11 bases. CDR3 length: 12 amino acids. Losses at the gene ends were 5 bases for V and 9 bases for J; bases not matched to a gene: 3. CDR1 is MDHEN, CDR2 SYDVKM, per germline. The DNA for the CDR3 is TGTGCCAGCAGTCAAGGACTAGCGGGGCAGTACTTC. Its protein is CASSQGLAGQYF.

V is TRBV4-3 and J is TRBJ1-4, with 9 positions matching TRBD1. The germline gives CDR1 LGHNA, CDR2 YSLEER. V was pared by 0 bases and J by 8 bases, with 7 bases of the junction left unmatched. CDR3 length: 16 amino acids. The CDR3 sequence: CASSQDFGTGREKLFF. CDR3 nucleotides: TGCGCCAGCAGCCAAGATTTCGGGACAGGGAGGGAAAAACTGTTTTTT.

The CDR3 DNA reads TGTGCCAGTAGTATAGGGGTTCAACTAGGGTCGAGAAATCAGCCCCAGCATTTT. It encodes CASSIGVQLGSRNQPQHF. V and J are TRBV19 and TRBJ1-5; D ambiguous. Trimming cost V 1 base and J 4 bases, with 20 bases left between them. Germline V lookup: CDR1 LNHDA, CDR2 SQIVND (reference sequence). This CDR3 comprises 18 residues.

The chain couples TRBV3-1 (or the pseudogene TRBV3-2) to TRBJ1-6, with unresolved D. The CDR3 totals 14 residues. Germline CDR1 LGHDT, CDR2 YNNKEL (reference sequence). Trimming removed 4 bases from V and 11 bases from J, with 15 bases in between. CDR3 DNA: TGTGCCAGCAGCCCACCAGTAAATCCTCCACCCCTCCACTTT. It yields the protein CASSPPVNPPPLHF.